The clone carrying this T cell receptor (beta chain) was seen more than once but under ten times. Seattle's cohort entered during active infection and was followed longitudinally. Germline CDR1 and CDR2: GTSNPN and SVGIG (reference sequence). Trimming shortened V by 4 bases and J by 7 bases, and 20 bases separated the two germline ends. CDR3 length: 16 residues. This record comes from a study of blood T cell repertoires in COVID-19. Study at large: In each case, the material was cDNA or gDNA derived from T cells, B-cell-depleted T cells, or PBMCs.

Methods used by the authors: From reference gene primer amplification, estimates of nucleated cell counts were derived. Here immunoSEQ multiplex PCR was the method, and the copy in TCRdb shows in-frame clones only, minus some. V, J and clone size are taken as reported in that table, and D and trimming were inferred from the DNA itself. The data contain hundreds of thousands of clones, more than 85% of them singletons. The chain recombines TRBV30 with TRBJ1-6, with D tentatively TRBD1 (6 bases). This clonotype originated in a man aged 55 to 70 with COVID-19, enrolled during active disease. What was sequenced was peripheral blood. CDR3 protein: CAWTLGQRFLNSPLHF. For the CDR3, the DNA is TGTGCCTGGACCCTAGGACAGCGGTTTTTAAATTCACCCCTCCACTTT.